This paragraph covers one T cell receptor (beta chain) sequence. This clonotype was counted between two and nine times. No antigen is known for it. No per-base quality is available; no much larger clone lies one base away. From its cysteine to its phenylalanine, the CDR3 spans 19 amino acids. Just the 57-base CDR3 DNA is kept, in frame starting at base 1. The germline V gene (reference sequence) gives CDR1 as MNHEY and CDR2 as SMNVEV. Trimming removed 3 bases from V and 2 bases from J; the gene matches leave 16 bases unexplained. Donors were 30 to 45 systemically healthy Caucasian individuals from Russia aged roughly 6 to 90 years. Around 10 milliliters of peripheral blood were collected from each donor into EDTA-treated Vacutainer tubes. Ficoll-Paque density-gradient centrifugation was used to isolate PBMCs, with at least 6.5 million per sample. Total RNA was extracted from PBMCs with Trizol reagent, with at least 6 micrograms obtained per sample. Naive CD45RAhigh/CD27high T cell percentages were measured by flow cytometry on a PBMC aliquot from every donor.

Library creation used 5' RACE. Instrument on record: Illumina HiSeq 2500. The second PCR ran for about 6 to 12 cycles and used a J-beta primer mix along with a sample-barcoded 5' primer. Each TCR beta cDNA molecule received a unique molecular identifier from a template-switch 5' adaptor carrying 12 random nucleotides. Each sample yielded at least 2.5 million CDR3-containing paired-end reads. First-strand cDNA synthesis was performed from all RNA using the Mint cDNA synthesis kit, with priming by a TRBC-specific oligonucleotide. After uracil-DNA glycosylase treatment, a first 18-cycle PCR used universal primers M1SS and BC2_uni_R on all cDNA. The source study handled its data this way. For normalization, 1 million high-quality reads, each with a distinct molecular identifier, were randomly selected from each sample. Instead of being binned into consensus sequences, reads with shared molecular identifiers were discarded. MiTCR, with a Q25 quality threshold and the strictest error-elimination algorithm, was used for CDR3 identification, clonotype clustering and error correction. A nonparametric unseen species model with Euler transformation was used to estimate lower-bound total TCR beta diversity. In-frame beta chains were kept once TCRdb had trimmed the public reads at Q25 with fastp and called clones with MiXCR. Rows are combined by CDR3 protein, so each entry shows the most common genes and DNA. TCRdb assigned the V and J calls; the authors' analysis was not used. Within this sample are 800,000 or so distinct CDR3 sequences, with around 25% of them counted one time only. The top ten clonotypes cover under 4.5% of the sample.

This record comes from a study of blood T cells in healthy people across ages (dated by TCRdb to the mid-2010s). About the investigation overall: Template switching captured roughly one uniquely barcoded TCR beta cDNA molecule per two T cells in model experiments. Age-related changes in TCR beta repertoire diversity were measured in the study by deep sequencing normalized with unique cDNA molecular identifiers. Two additional independent replicas of 1 million unique cDNA reads from the same blood draw were analyzed for two donors (one aged 18 to 29 and one aged 80 or older). The donors were divided into four age groups: young (average around 15 years), middle-aged (roughly 42), aged (about 61) and long-lived (approximately 74). General study outcomes and caveats: Observed TCR beta diversity per million T cells fell roughly linearly with age, and a significant reduction was already apparent by age roughly 41. Conclusive comparison of naive and antigen-experienced compartments was prevented by the profiling of bulk unsorted PBMCs. Donor CMV infection status was unknown, potentially confounding age-related changes in expanded clonotypes. The long-lived group showed more naive CD4+ T cells, fewer expanded clones and increased TCR diversity than the aged group, suggesting age selection. Observed TCR beta diversity correlated strongly with the percentage of naive T cells measured by flow cytometry. Total diversity estimates from one million sequenced T cells were considered lower bounds and underestimates.

These data were also reused for a study on T cells of mothers and their children. Reported in the second study: Nine systemically healthy Caucasian individuals, comprising three mothers and their six children, were included as donors. cDNA synthesis consumed the entire amount of extracted RNA, loaded at 1.5 ug RNA in each 15 ul reaction. Sample barcodes and 2-4 random nucleotides were added via the M1S primer in the second PCR. Over 10 million TCR beta CDR3 reads came from each mother, compared with some 3.1 million reads from each child. TCR recombination output is similarly shaped by thymic selection in related and unrelated pairs, with a minor effect exerted by inherited differences. Normalized repertoire overlap in related mother-child pairs was always slightly higher than in unrelated mother-child pairs, but the difference was never significant. With a sensitivity of around 97 clones per million clonotypes, no persistent microchimeric T cell clones were detected. Deep NGS was used in the study to compare the TCR beta repertoires of mothers and children and to look for features that separate related mother-child pairs from unrelated individuals. Mothers averaged about 37 +/- 4 years of age and children averaged about 10 +/- 4 years. After adapter ligation was performed with NEBNext reagents, the libraries were sequenced on an Illumina HiSeq 2000 with 100+100 nt paired-end reads. To prevent cross-contamination, the mother and child libraries were prepared one month apart and sequenced in separate runs. Each donor had between roughly 500,000 and 2,100,000 distinct TCR beta clonotypes identified. Naive TCR beta clonotypes were estimated from low-frequency clonotypes matched to each donor's FACS-determined naive share, without sorting.

Material: blood. The source of this sequence is a boy between 10 and 17 years old in good health. The V and J segments used are TRBV27 and TRBJ2-3, with 8 bases in between that match TRBD2. The DNA sequence follows: TGTGCCAGCAGTTTGAGGAACAACCAGCGGGGGATTATCACAGATACGCAGTATTTT. Translated, this gives CASSLRNNQRGIITDTQYF.